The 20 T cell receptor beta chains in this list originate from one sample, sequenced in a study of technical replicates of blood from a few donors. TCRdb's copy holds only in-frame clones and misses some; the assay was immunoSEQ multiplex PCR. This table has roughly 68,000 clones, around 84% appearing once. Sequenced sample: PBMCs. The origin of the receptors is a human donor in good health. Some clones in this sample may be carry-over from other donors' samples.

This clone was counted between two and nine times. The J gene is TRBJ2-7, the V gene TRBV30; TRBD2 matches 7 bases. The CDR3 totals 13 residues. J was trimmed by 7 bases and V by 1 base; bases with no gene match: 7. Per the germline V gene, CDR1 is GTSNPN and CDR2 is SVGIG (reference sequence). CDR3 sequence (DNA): TGTGCCTGGAGTGAAATGGGGGGGTTTGAGCAGTACTTC. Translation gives CAWSEMGGFEQYF.

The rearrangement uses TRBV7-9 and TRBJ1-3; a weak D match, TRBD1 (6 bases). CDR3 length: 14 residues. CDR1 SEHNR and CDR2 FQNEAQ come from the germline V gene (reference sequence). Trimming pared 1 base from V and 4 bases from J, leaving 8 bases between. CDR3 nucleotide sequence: TGTGCCAGCAGCTTAGACCAGGGGGGAAACACCATATATTTT. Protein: CASSLDQGGNTIYF.

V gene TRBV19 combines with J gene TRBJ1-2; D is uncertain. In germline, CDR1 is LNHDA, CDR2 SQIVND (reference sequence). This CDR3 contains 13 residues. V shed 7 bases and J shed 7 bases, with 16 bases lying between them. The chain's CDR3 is CASMNAGSLGYTF. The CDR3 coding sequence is TGTGCCAGTATGAACGCAGGTTCGCTTGGCTACACCTTC.

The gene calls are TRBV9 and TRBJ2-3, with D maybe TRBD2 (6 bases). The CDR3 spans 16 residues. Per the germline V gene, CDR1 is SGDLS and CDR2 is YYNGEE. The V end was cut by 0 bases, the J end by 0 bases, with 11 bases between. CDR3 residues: CASSVGGGDSTDTQYF. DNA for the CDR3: TGTGCCAGCAGCGTAGGAGGCGGGGATAGCACAGATACGCAGTATTTT.

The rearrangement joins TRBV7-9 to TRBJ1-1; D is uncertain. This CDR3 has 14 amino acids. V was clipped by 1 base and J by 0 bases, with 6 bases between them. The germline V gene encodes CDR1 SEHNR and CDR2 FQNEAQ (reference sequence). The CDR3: CASSLGSVNTEAFF. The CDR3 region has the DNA TGTGCCAGCAGCTTAGGTTCAGTGAACACTGAAGCTTTCTTT.

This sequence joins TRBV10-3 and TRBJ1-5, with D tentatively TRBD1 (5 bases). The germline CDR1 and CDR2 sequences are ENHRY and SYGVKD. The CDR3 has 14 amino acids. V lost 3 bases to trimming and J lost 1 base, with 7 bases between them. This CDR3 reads CAISEGASNQPQHF. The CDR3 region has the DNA TGTGCCATCAGTGAAGGGGCCAGCAATCAGCCCCAGCATTTT.

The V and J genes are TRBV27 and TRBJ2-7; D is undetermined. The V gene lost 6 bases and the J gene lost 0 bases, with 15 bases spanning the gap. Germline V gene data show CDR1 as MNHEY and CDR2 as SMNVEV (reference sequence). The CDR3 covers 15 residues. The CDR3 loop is CASSQTENFSYEQYF. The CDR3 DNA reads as TGTGCCAGCAGCCAAACAGAAAACTTCTCCTACGAGCAGTACTTC.

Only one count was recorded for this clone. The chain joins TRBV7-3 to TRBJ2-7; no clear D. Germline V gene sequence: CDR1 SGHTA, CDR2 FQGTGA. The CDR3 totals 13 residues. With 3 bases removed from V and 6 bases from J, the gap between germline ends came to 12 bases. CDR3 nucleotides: TGTGCCAGCAGCTTTGACACCTTTTCCGAGCAGTACTTC. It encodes CASSFDTFSEQYF.

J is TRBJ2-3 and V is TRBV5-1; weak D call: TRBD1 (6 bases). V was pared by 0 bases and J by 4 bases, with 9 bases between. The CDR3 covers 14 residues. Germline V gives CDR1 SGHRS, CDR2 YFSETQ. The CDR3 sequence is CASSLGGPADTQYF. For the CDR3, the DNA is TGCGCCAGCAGCTTGGGGGGGCCGGCAGATACGCAGTATTTT.

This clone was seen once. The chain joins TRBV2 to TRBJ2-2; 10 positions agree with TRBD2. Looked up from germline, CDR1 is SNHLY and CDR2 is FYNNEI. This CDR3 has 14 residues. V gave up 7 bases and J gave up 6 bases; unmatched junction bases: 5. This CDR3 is CASIPSGSAGELFF. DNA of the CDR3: TGTGCCAGCATTCCTAGCGGGAGTGCCGGGGAGCTGTTTTTT.

CDR3 sequence: CASSLAAGGAMTDTQYF. The DNA of the CDR3 is TGTGCCAGCAGCTTGGCCGCCGGGGGGGCAATGACAGATACGCAGTATTTT. The chain joins TRBV5-6 to TRBJ2-3, with TRBD2 matching 8 bases. V shed 0 bases and J 3 bases; nucleotides not matched to a gene: 9. In germline, CDR1 is SGHDT, CDR2 YYEEEE. The CDR3 runs 17 residues. Drawing the rest from reference TRBV5-6 and TRBJ2-3, the complete variable domain is DAGVTQSPTHLIKTRGQQVTLRCSPKSGHDTVSWYQQALGQGPQFIFQYYEEEERQRGNFPDRFSGHQFPNYSSELNVNALLLGDSALYLCASSLAAGGAMTDTQYFGPGTRLTVL.

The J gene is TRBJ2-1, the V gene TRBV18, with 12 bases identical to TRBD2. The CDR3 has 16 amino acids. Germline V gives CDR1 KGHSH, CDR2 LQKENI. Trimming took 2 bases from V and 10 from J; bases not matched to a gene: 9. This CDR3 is CASSPAGLAGSKEQFF. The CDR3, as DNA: TGTGCCAGCTCACCAGCTGGACTAGCGGGATCTAAGGAGCAGTTCTTC.

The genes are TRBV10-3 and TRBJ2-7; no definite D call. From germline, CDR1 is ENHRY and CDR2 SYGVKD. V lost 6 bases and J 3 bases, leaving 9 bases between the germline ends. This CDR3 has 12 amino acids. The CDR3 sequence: CAISRNSYEQYF. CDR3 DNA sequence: TGTGCCATCAGCCGAAATAGCTACGAGCAGTACTTC.

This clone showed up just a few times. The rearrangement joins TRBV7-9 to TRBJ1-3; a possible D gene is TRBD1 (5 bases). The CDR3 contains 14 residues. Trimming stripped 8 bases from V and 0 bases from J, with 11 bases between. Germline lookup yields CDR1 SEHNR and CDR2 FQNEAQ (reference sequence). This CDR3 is CASPQARSGNTIYF. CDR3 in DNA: TGTGCCAGCCCACAGGCCCGCTCTGGAAACACCATATATTTT.

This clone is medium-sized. The CDR3 sequence is CASSQAPDSSYEQYF. The CDR3 DNA is TGTGCCAGCAGCCAAGCTCCAGATTCCTCCTACGAGCAGTACTTC. This chain uses TRBV4-2 with TRBJ2-7; D uncertain. Trimming took off 1 base at V and 0 bases at J, with 10 bases between the two ends. This CDR3 region has 15 residues. The germline gives CDR1 LGHNA, CDR2 YNFKEQ.

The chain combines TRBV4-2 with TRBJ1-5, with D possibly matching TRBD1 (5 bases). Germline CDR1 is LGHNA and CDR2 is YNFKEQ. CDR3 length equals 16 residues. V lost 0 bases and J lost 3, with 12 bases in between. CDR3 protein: CASSQDARAYNQPQHF. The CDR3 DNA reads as TGTGCCAGCAGCCAAGATGCCAGGGCCTACAATCAGCCCCAGCATTTT.

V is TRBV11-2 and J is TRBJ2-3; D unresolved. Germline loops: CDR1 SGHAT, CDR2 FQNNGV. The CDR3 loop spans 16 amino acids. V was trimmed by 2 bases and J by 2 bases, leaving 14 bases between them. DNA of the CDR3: TGTGCCAGCAGCTTAATGGTTAGCCCTACCACAGATACGCAGTATTTT. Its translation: CASSLMVSPTTDTQYF.

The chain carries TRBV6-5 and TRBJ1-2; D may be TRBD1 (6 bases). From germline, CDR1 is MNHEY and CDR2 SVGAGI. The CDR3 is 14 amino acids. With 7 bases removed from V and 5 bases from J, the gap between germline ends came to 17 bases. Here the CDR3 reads CASNRVGGRYGYTF. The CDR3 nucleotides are TGTGCCAGCAACCGGGTGGGGGGGCGTTATGGCTACACCTTC.

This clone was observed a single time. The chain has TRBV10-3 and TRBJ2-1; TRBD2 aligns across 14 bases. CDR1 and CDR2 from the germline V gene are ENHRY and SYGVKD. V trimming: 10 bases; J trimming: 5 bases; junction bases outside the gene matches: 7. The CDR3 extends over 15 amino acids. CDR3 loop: CATRTSGRHDNEQFF. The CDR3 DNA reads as TGTGCCACAAGGACTAGCGGGAGGCATGACAATGAGCAGTTCTTC.

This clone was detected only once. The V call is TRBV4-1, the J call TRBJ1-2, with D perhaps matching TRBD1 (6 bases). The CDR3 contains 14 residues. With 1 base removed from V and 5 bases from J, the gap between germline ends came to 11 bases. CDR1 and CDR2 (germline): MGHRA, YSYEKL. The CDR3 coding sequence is TGCGCCAGCAGCCAAGGGGCAGGGGAATATGGCTACACCTTC. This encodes CASSQGAGEYGYTF.